One sample yielded the 7 T cell receptor beta chains listed below, sequenced in a study of human T cells and chemical hapten exposure. Time point indicated: pre-sensitization, week 0. Treatment reported: therapeutic diphenylcyclopropenone sensitization with weekly scalp DPC. TCRdb passed the RACE reads through MiXCR, listing each CDR3 protein once. This sample has more than 300,000 distinct CDR3 sequences; 4.5% to 7% occur once, and the top ten carry roughly 8.2%. The source was whole blood, collected in connection with sensitization to the hapten diphenylcyclopropenone (DPC). Every receptor here comes from a woman between 18 and 29 years old with alopecia areata. Some clones in this sample may be carry-over from other donors' samples.

The CDR3 loop is CATGGWGNQPQHF. CDR3 bases: TGTGCCACCGGGGGTTGGGGGAATCAGCCCCAGCATTTT. This chain joins TRBV10-3 and TRBJ1-5, with D perhaps matching TRBD1 (5 bases). The CDR3 consists of 13 residues. CDR1 and CDR2 (germline): ENHRY, SYGVKD. The ends were cut back, 10 bases at V and 4 bases at J, with 14 bases in the middle.

In DNA, the CDR3 is TGTGCCAGCAGACCCGTGATAAGATCTGAAGCTTTCTTT. Its translation: CASRPVIRSEAFF. The chain joins TRBV6-5 to TRBJ1-1; D ambiguous. There are 13 residues in the CDR3. Germline V lookup: CDR1 MNHEY, CDR2 SVGAGI. Trimming took off 6 bases at V and 6 bases at J, with 14 bases between the two ends.

The genes are TRBV15 and TRBJ2-1; possible D gene TRBD1, 6 bases. The CDR3 contains 16 residues. Trimming removed 0 bases at V and 4 bases at J, with 13 bases between. Germline loops: CDR1 LNHNV, CDR2 YYDKDF (reference sequence). DNA of the CDR3: TGTGCCACCAGCAGAGATCTCGGGACACCGTACAATGAGCAGTTCTTC. This translates into CATSRDLGTPYNEQFF.

This clonotype came up many times. This chain connects TRBV28 to TRBJ1-5; 9 bases line up with TRBD1. In germline, CDR1 is MDHEN, CDR2 SYDVKM. This CDR3 is 15 amino acids long. The V and J ends lost 7 bases and 7 bases, in that order; junction bases with no gene match: 11. DNA of the CDR3: TGTGCCAGCACCATTCGGGACAGGGTGGGCCAGCCCCAGCATTTT. This encodes CASTIRDRVGQPQHF.

In its sample, this clonotype was seen a few times. The chain combines TRBV14 with TRBJ1-2, with D possibly TRBD1 on 6 matching bases. V lost 4 bases and J 4 bases, leaving 13 bases between the germline ends. Germline CDR1 SGHDN, CDR2 FVKESK. The CDR3 runs 14 residues. The CDR3 nucleotides read TGTGCCAGCAGCCCTATGACAGGCCTCTATGGCTACACCTTC. Its protein is CASSPMTGLYGYTF. Filled out from reference TRBV14 and TRBJ1-2, the complete variable domain reads EAGVTQFPSHSVIEKGQTVTLRCDPISGHDNLYWYRRVMGKEIKFLLHFVKESKQDESGMPNNRFLAERTGGTYSTLKVQPAELEDSGVYFCASSPMTGLYGYTFGSGTRLTVV.

This clonotype was picked up many times. J is TRBJ2-3 and V is TRBV7-2; D may be TRBD1 or TRBD2 (5 bases each). Germline values: CDR1 SGHTA, CDR2 FQGNSA. The CDR3 runs 18 residues. V lost 6 bases and J 6 bases, leaving 28 bases between the germline ends. CDR3 coding DNA: TGTGCCAGCAGGAGCCGGGACCCTGAGTCCCACACACCGGATACGCAGTATTTT. Its protein product is CASRSRDPESHTPDTQYF.

This clonotype was found a few times. The V and J genes are TRBV18 and TRBJ1-6; TRBD1 is a possible D gene (5 bases). The V and J ends lost 1 base and 9 bases respectively, with 16 bases between them. CDR1 is KGHSH and CDR2 is LQKENI in the germline V gene. This CDR3 spans 16 amino acids. CDR3: CASSPRTLKGGSPLHF. CDR3 nucleotides: TGTGCCAGCTCACCACGGACACTTAAGGGCGGTTCACCCCTCCACTTT.